The 11 T cell receptor beta chains below come from one sample, sequenced in a study of identical twins. A single record per CDR3 protein comes from TCRdb applying MiXCR to the 5' RACE reads. The table shows 230,000 or so distinct CDR3 sequences, with approximately 8.3% occurring only once. These data are also associated with another study on yellow fever vaccine responses in identical twins.

Input material: CD8+ T cells sorted from blood. Every receptor here comes from a woman aged 18-30 years in good health.

This clonotype occurred a few times. The CDR3 bases are TGTGCCAGCAGCCCTAGCGGGGGCCCAAACTACGAGCAGTACTTC. It is translated as CASSPSGGPNYEQYF. The chain has TRBV7-9 and TRBJ2-7; 10 bases match TRBD2. Germline V gives CDR1 SEHNR, CDR2 FQNEAQ (reference sequence). This CDR3 is built from 15 residues. V shed 5 bases and J 3 bases; nucleotides not matched to a gene: 7.

V gene TRBV9 combines with J gene TRBJ2-7, with 8 bases that match TRBD2. The trim removed 3 bases at V and 2 bases at J, leaving 10 bases unmatched. From germline, CDR1 is SGDLS and CDR2 YYNGEE. CDR3 length: 16 residues. The DNA of the CDR3 is TGTGCCAGCAGCGGAGACCTTAGCGGGGAGACCTACGAGCAGTACTTC. Amino acid sequence: CASSGDLSGETYEQYF.

This clonotype has more than one count but fewer than ten. The chain employs TRBV24-1 and TRBJ2-1, with 7 bases lining up with TRBD1. The J segment lost 0 bases and the V segment lost 1 base, leaving 5 bases of the junction unmatched. The CDR3 loop spans 17 amino acids. Per the germline V gene, CDR1 is KGHDR and CDR2 is SFDVKD. In DNA, the CDR3 is TGTGCCACCAGTGATTTAGGGACAGAGAGCTCCTACAATGAGCAGTTCTTC. This translates into CATSDLGTESSYNEQFF.

This clonotype was seen more than once but under ten times. J is TRBJ2-3 and V is TRBV28; TRBD2 is a possible D gene (5 bases). Trimming took off 4 bases at V and 1 base at J, with 18 bases between the two ends. The CDR3 is 17 amino acids. The germline gives CDR1 MDHEN, CDR2 SYDVKM. In DNA form, the CDR3 reads TGTGCCAGCAGTTCCCCTTTGGAGGTTGCCCGCACAGATACGCAGTATTTT. Translated, it gives CASSSPLEVARTDTQYF.

The DNA for the CDR3 is TGTGCCAGCAGCCCCGAAACAGGGGGGACGCAGTATTTT. Protein: CASSPETGGTQYF. V usage is TRBV13 and J usage is TRBJ2-3; 8 nucleotides match TRBD1. J gave up 9 bases and V 5 bases, and 7 bases lay outside the gene matches. CDR3 size: 13 residues. Per germline, CDR1 PRHDT and CDR2 FYEKMQ (reference sequence). Full variable domain (missing parts from reference TRBV13 and TRBJ2-3): AAGVIQSPRHLIKEKRETATLKCYPIPRHDTVYWYQQGPGQDPQFLISFYEKMQSDKGSIPDRFSAQQFSDYHSELNMSSLELGDSALYFCASSPETGGTQYFGPGTRLTVL.

This clonotype was detected only a few times. The chain joins TRBV9 to TRBJ2-5; D not resolved. The V gene's germline CDR1 is SGDLS and CDR2 YYNGEE. CDR3 length: 17 amino acids. Trimming took off 3 bases at V and 4 bases at J, with 22 bases between the two ends. The CDR3 loop is CASSAGLGSPRGETQYF. CDR3 nucleotides: TGTGCCAGCAGCGCCGGCCTCGGGTCTCCCCGCGGAGAGACCCAGTACTTC.

The V and J genes are TRBV7-3 and TRBJ1-3, with no clear D. With 5 bases removed from V and 0 bases from J, the gap between germline ends came to 11 bases. Germline V CDR1 and CDR2: SGHTA, FQGTGA. CDR3 length equals 15 residues. This CDR3 is CASSLGTGSGNTIYF. CDR3 DNA sequence: TGTGCCAGCAGCCTCGGTACTGGCTCTGGAAACACCATATATTTT. The full variable domain, in which reference TRBV7-3 and TRBJ1-3 provide the parts outside the CDR3, is GAGVSQTPSNKVTEKGKYVELRCDPISGHTALYWYRQSLGQGPEFLIYFQGTGAADDSGLPNDRFFAVRPEGSVSTLKIQRTERGDSAVYLCASSLGTGSGNTIYFGEGSWLTVV.

This clonotype was seen a few times. The V call is TRBV29-1, the J call TRBJ2-7, with no clear D. The CDR3 is 12 residues long. The V end was cut by 2 bases, the J end by 5 bases, with 10 bases between. Per germline, CDR1 SQVTM and CDR2 ANQGSEA. CDR3 loop: CSVEKGLDEQYF. The CDR3 DNA is TGCAGCGTTGAAAAGGGTCTGGACGAGCAGTACTTC.

This chain uses TRBV20-1 with TRBJ2-3; TRBD2 is a possible D gene (6 bases). V lost 3 bases to trimming and J lost 8 bases, with 36 bases between them. The CDR3 is 20 amino acids. Germline CDR1 is DFQATT and CDR2 is SNEGSKA (reference sequence). The chain's CDR3 is CSASSEDSAGWWSRGGTQYF. The CDR3 DNA reads as TGCAGTGCTAGTAGTGAGGATAGCGCGGGGTGGTGGTCTAGAGGTGGTACGCAGTATTTT.

This sequence joins TRBV4-3 and TRBJ2-2, with 8 bases identical to TRBD2. The V gene's germline CDR1 is LGHNA and CDR2 YSLEER. The length of the CDR3 is 16 residues. V shed 6 bases, J shed 4 bases, and the junction held 10 bases outside the gene matches. The CDR3 is CASRSWSGGGTGELFF. DNA of the CDR3: TGCGCCAGCAGGTCATGGAGCGGGGGCGGCACCGGGGAGCTGTTTTTT.

In this sample, this clonotype turned up a few times. The chain is built from TRBV4-1 and TRBJ1-1, with a weak D call TRBD1 (5 bases). CDR1 and CDR2 from the germline V gene are MGHRA and YSYEKL. The CDR3 loop spans 15 amino acids. Trimming shortened V by 4 bases and J by 5 bases, and 17 bases separated the two germline ends. The CDR3 reads CASSPSEGLGTEAFF. The CDR3 region has the DNA TGCGCCAGCAGCCCCTCGGAGGGGCTCGGAACTGAAGCTTTCTTT.